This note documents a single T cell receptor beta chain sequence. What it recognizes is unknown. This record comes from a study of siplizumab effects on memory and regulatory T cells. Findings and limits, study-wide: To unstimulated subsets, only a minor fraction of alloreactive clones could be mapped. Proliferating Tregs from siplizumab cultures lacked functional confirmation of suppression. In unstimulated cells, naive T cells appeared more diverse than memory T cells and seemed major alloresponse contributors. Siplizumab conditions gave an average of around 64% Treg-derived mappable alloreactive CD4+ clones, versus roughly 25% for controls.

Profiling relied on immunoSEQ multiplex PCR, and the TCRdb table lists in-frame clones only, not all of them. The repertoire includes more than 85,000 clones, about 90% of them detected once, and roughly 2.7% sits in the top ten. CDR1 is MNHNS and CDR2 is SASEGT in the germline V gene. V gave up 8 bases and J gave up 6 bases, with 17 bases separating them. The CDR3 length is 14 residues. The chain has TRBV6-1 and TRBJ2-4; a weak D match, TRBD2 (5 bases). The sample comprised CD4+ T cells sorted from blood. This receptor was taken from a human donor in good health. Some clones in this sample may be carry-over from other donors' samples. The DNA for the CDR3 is TGTGCCAGCCTCAAACGCGGGCAGCTAAACATTCAGTACTTC. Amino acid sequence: CASLKRGQLNIQYF.